Presented here are 28 T cell receptor beta chains from one specimen sequenced in a study of blood T cells in healthy people across ages. PCR was performed a second time for roughly 7 to 11 cycles using a sample-barcoded 5' primer and a J-beta primer mix. In TCRdb, the 5' RACE reads were re-called with MiXCR into one record per CDR3 protein. The profile shows about 830,000 distinct CDR3 sequences, roughly 60% of them singletons. Sequences were obtained from blood. Receptor source: a man aged 25 to 40 in good health.

The gene calls are TRBV28 and TRBJ1-1; D perhaps matches TRBD1 (5 bases). This CDR3 contains 13 residues. Trimming removed 6 bases at V and 10 bases at J, with 18 bases between. The germline CDR1 and CDR2 sequences are MDHEN and SYDVKM. CDR3 DNA: TGTGCCAGCAGCGAAGGACAACCGGGAGCAGCTTTCTTT. This codes for CASSEGQPGAAFF.

There are a few counts of this clonotype. The V gene is TRBV20-1, the J gene TRBJ2-7; D remains unclear. Trimming removed 3 bases at V and 2 bases at J, with 11 bases between. CDR1 and CDR2 (germline): DFQATT, SNEGSKA (reference sequence). This CDR3 contains 13 residues. The DNA for the CDR3 is TGCAGTGCTAGTTCCGGGCAGACCTACGAGCAGTACTTC. Its translation is CSASSGQTYEQYF.

The chain combines TRBV4-2 with TRBJ2-1, with no clear D. The CDR3 runs 13 residues. Trimming took 0 bases from V and 5 from J, leaving 5 bases between them. Germline-derived CDR1 and CDR2 are LGHNA and YNFKEQ. In DNA form, the CDR3 reads TGTGCCAGCAGCCAAGATCTGAACAATGAGCAGTTCTTC. Translation: CASSQDLNNEQFF.

Written as DNA, the CDR3 is TGCAGTGCGGAAGGACAGGGCTATACCTACGAGCAGTACTTC. Residues: CSAEGQGYTYEQYF. V is TRBV20-1 and J is TRBJ2-7; 8 bases are a match to TRBD1. Germline-derived CDR1 and CDR2 are DFQATT and SNEGSKA (reference sequence). The CDR3 sequence is 14 residues long. Trimming at V came to 6 bases and at J to 2 bases, leaving 9 bases not matched to a gene.

To note about this clonotype: The junction departs from germline at one end; a sequencing error may be responsible. The chain carries TRBV14 and TRBJ1-2; D is perhaps TRBD1 (5 bases). The length of the CDR3 is 14 residues. The germline gives CDR1 SGHDN, CDR2 FVKESK. The CDR3 nucleotides read TGTGCTAGCAGCCACTCAGGGACCCTGGTCGGCTACACCTTC. Protein sequence: CASSHSGTLVGYTF. Full variable domain (rest looked up from reference TRBV14 and TRBJ1-2): EAGVTQFPSHSVIEKGQTVTLRCDPISGHDNLYWYRRVMGKEIKFLLHFVKESKQDESGMPNNRFLAERTGGTYSTLKVQPAELEDSGVYFCASSHSGTLVGYTFGSGTRLTVV.

A few counts support this clonotype. The chain combines TRBV7-2 with TRBJ2-3; the D is unclear. V was clipped by 5 bases and J by 7 bases, with 16 bases between them. CDR3 length: 14 residues. Per the germline V gene, CDR1 is SGHTA and CDR2 is FQGNSA. The chain's CDR3 is CASSNSEAGNTQYF. CDR3 DNA: TGTGCCAGCAGCAACTCCGAGGCTGGAAATACGCAGTATTTT.

V is TRBV27 and J is TRBJ1-1; 7 nucleotides line up with TRBD1. Germline V gives CDR1 MNHEY, CDR2 SMNVEV (reference sequence). This CDR3 has 16 residues. V was pared by 4 bases and J by 0 bases, with 8 bases of the junction left unmatched. The CDR3 DNA follows: TGTGCCAGCAGTTCACCTCCGGGGACAGTGAACACTGAAGCTTTCTTT. Translating it yields CASSSPPGTVNTEAFF.

The sample holds a few counts of this clonotype. The chain links TRBV25-1 to TRBJ2-7; unclear D gene. V was pared by 7 bases and J by 1 base, with 11 bases between. The CDR3 runs to 13 residues. Germline CDR1 is MGHDK and CDR2 is SYGVNS. CDR3 sequence: CASKPDTSYEQYF. The CDR3 bases are TGTGCCAGCAAACCTGACACGTCCTACGAGCAGTACTTC.

This clonotype was counted once. V usage is TRBV7-2 and J usage is TRBJ2-4; possibly TRBD2 for D (5 bases). The germline V gene encodes CDR1 SGHTA and CDR2 FQGNSA. CDR3 length: 12 residues. V lost 5 bases to trimming and J lost 13 bases, with 15 bases between them. The CDR3 protein is CASSVTSGEQYF. The CDR3 DNA sequence: TGTGCCAGCAGCGTAACTAGTGGGGAGCAGTACTTC.

This clonotype occurred a few times. The V gene is TRBV4-3, the J gene TRBJ2-7; 11 nucleotides line up with TRBD2. Germline lookup yields CDR1 LGHNA and CDR2 YSLEER. The V segment lost 1 base and the J segment 3 bases; nucleotides outside the gene matches: 5. CDR3 length: 16 residues. CDR3 bases: TGCGCCAGCAGCCAAGCTACCGGGACTAGCGGCTACGAGCAGTACTTC. Translated: CASSQATGTSGYEQYF.

A note on this clonotype: A junction boundary mismatches the germline segment, possibly from a read error. The chain joins TRBV29-1 to TRBJ2-3; TRBD2 might be the D (5 bases). The CDR3 runs 13 residues. Per germline, CDR1 SQVTM and CDR2 ANQGSEA. CDR3 region: CGVRAGLTDTQYF. Here the CDR3 DNA reads TGCGGCGTCCGGGCAGGACTGACAGATACGCAGTATTTT.

In this sample, this clonotype turned up once. The V gene is TRBV20-1, the J gene TRBJ2-3, with TRBD2 as a possible D gene (6 bases). Deletions cut 6 bases from V and 5 bases from J, with 18 bases between. From germline, CDR1 is DFQATT and CDR2 SNEGSKA (reference sequence). The CDR3 is made up of 14 amino acids. DNA of the CDR3: TGCAGTGCAGAGACCGGGGGTTCGGGAGATACGCAGTATTTT. This codes for CSAETGGSGDTQYF.

The CDR3 DNA is TGTGCCAGCAGCTTGATTCGGACGGGGGCCAACGTCCTGACTTTC. Translated: CASSLIRTGANVLTF. The chain employs TRBV5-5 and TRBJ2-6; D remains unclear. Trimming cost V 1 base and J 4 bases, with 9 bases left between them. Germline-derived CDR1 and CDR2 are SGHKS and YYEKEE (reference sequence). This CDR3 is 15 amino acids long.

The chain has TRBV20-1 and TRBJ1-1, with TRBD1 as a possible D gene (6 bases). The V end was cut by 5 bases, the J end by 3 bases, with 16 bases between. Germline V gives CDR1 DFQATT, CDR2 SNEGSKA (reference sequence). CDR3 length: 14 residues. CDR3 sequence reads: CSAPRGGEDTEAFF. The CDR3 coding sequence is TGCAGTGCTCCAAGAGGGGGGGAGGACACTGAAGCTTTCTTT.

The chain employs TRBV5-1 and TRBJ1-1, with 8 bases aligning to TRBD1. V lost 2 bases to trimming and J lost 7 bases; unmatched junction nucleotides: 13. Per the germline V gene, CDR1 is SGHRS and CDR2 is YFSETQ. The CDR3 loop spans 16 amino acids. CDR3 DNA: TGCGCCAGCAGCTTCTTGCCACAGGGGGAGGAAGGTGAAGCTTTCTTT. Translating it yields CASSFLPQGEEGEAFF.

This sequence joins TRBV9 and TRBJ2-7; TRBD2 aligns across 9 bases. Unmatched junction bases numbered 7, after V lost 3 bases and J lost 3 bases. The CDR3 spans 15 residues. Germline loops: CDR1 SGDLS, CDR2 YYNGEE. This chain's CDR3 is CASSAASGDDYEQYF. Here the CDR3 DNA reads TGTGCCAGCAGCGCGGCTAGCGGGGATGACTACGAGCAGTACTTC. The full variable domain, its missing parts supplied by reference TRBV9 and TRBJ2-7, is DSGVTQTPKHLITATGQRVTLRCSPRSGDLSVYWYQQSLDQGLQFLIQYYNGEERAKGNILERFSAQQFPDLHSELNLSSLELGDSALYFCASSAASGDDYEQYFGPGTRLTVT.

The rearrangement uses TRBV27 and TRBJ2-7; D possibly corresponds to TRBD1 (6 bases). CDR3 length equals 14 residues. Trimming shortened V by 7 bases and J by 6 bases, and 19 bases separated the two germline ends. CDR1 is MNHEY, CDR2 SMNVEV, per germline (reference sequence). Written as DNA, the CDR3 is TGTGCCAGCAAACCTAGGGGGACATCCCCCGAGCAGTACTTC. It yields the protein CASKPRGTSPEQYF.

This clonotype was counted at least ten times. The V call is TRBV20-1, the J call TRBJ1-4; a possible D gene is TRBD1 (5 bases). Trimming left V 2 bases short and J 8 bases short, with 12 bases between. The germline V gene encodes CDR1 DFQATT and CDR2 SNEGSKA (reference sequence). This CDR3 spans 13 amino acids. The CDR3 nucleotides are TGCAGTGCTAGAAAAGGGGTAGAGGAAAAACTGTTTTTT. This translates into CSARKGVEEKLFF.

This chain connects TRBV6-2 or TRBV6-3 to TRBJ2-5; 8 bases are shared with TRBD2. The CDR3 contains 14 residues. Germline values: CDR1 MNHEY, CDR2 SVGEGT. The trim removed 4 bases at V and 7 bases at J, leaving 8 bases unmatched. CDR3 in amino acids: CASSSGTRWSTQYF. Written as DNA, the CDR3 is TGTGCCAGCAGTTCCGGGACTAGGTGGTCGACCCAGTACTTC.

This clonotype was counted only a few times. Here the CDR3 reads CASSLWDGGSKNIQYF. The CDR3 DNA reads as TGTGCCAGCAGTTTATGGGACGGAGGAAGCAAAAACATTCAGTACTTC. This chain links TRBV12-3 or TRBV12-4 with TRBJ2-4; either TRBD1 or TRBD2 may supply D (5 bases each). The CDR3 length is 16 residues. Trimming removed 2 bases at V and 3 bases at J, with 14 bases between.

V gene TRBV6-2 or TRBV6-3 combines with J gene TRBJ1-6, with TRBD1 matching over 9 bases. Unmatched junction bases numbered 6, after V lost 5 bases and J lost 7 bases. The CDR3 covers 15 residues. From germline, CDR1 is MNHEY and CDR2 SVGEGT. CDR3 region: CASSATGTGNSPLHF. The CDR3 DNA reads as TGTGCCAGCAGTGCCACCGGGACAGGGAATTCACCCCTCCACTTT.

The chain joins TRBV4-3 to TRBJ1-2, with D possibly being TRBD1 (5 bases). Trimming left V 2 bases short and J 3 bases short, with 19 bases between. This CDR3 comprises 17 residues. Germline CDR1 is LGHNA and CDR2 is YSLEER. The CDR3 region is CASSQSPLSRGHYGYTF. The DNA for the CDR3 is TGCGCCAGCAGCCAATCTCCCTTATCGAGGGGACACTATGGCTACACCTTC.

The chain links TRBV24-1 to TRBJ1-2; TRBD1 matches 8 bases. The CDR3 runs to 14 residues. CDR1 and CDR2 from the germline V gene are KGHDR and SFDVKD. The V segment lost 3 bases and the J segment 6 bases; nucleotides outside the gene matches: 5. The CDR3 bases are TGTGCCACCAGTGATACCAGGACAGGGAATGGCTACACCTTC. Encoded protein: CATSDTRTGNGYTF.

The chain couples TRBV28 to TRBJ2-5; TRBD1 might be the D (6 bases). Germline lookup yields CDR1 MDHEN and CDR2 SYDVKM. Trimming took 7 bases from V and 11 from J, leaving 20 bases between them. The CDR3 is 13 residues long. CDR3 nucleotide sequence: TGTGCCAGCACCCTAGGGGGTTACAATGAGCAGTACTTC. This translates into CASTLGGYNEQYF.

CDR3 bases: TGTGCCAGCAGCCCCAGACAGGGCCGAGGGGACAATGAGCAGTTCTTC. Encoded protein: CASSPRQGRGDNEQFF. This rearrangement joins TRBV4-2 to TRBJ2-1; 7 bases are a match to TRBD1. Germline CDR1 LGHNA, CDR2 YNFKEQ. The V segment lost 4 bases and the J segment 5 bases; nucleotides outside the gene matches: 11. The CDR3 is made up of 16 amino acids.

The gene calls are TRBV7-2 and TRBJ2-4; a weak D match, TRBD2 (9 bases). The CDR3 contains 14 residues. Germline CDR1 and CDR2: SGHTA and FQGNSA. Trimming pared 1 base from V and 15 bases from J, leaving 19 bases between. The CDR3 nucleotides read TGTGCCAGCAGCTTAGGACAGGGGACTAGCCCTTGGTACTTC. Its protein is CASSLGQGTSPWYF.

The rearrangement uses TRBV28 and TRBJ2-7; weak D call: TRBD2 (6 bases). With 10 bases removed from V and 6 bases from J, the gap between germline ends came to 22 bases. Per the germline V gene, CDR1 is MDHEN and CDR2 is SYDVKM. The CDR3 is made up of 14 amino acids. The CDR3 DNA is TGTGCCACCAAATCGGAACAGGACTACACCGAGCAGTACTTC. Its translation is CATKSEQDYTEQYF.

This sequence joins TRBV3-1 and TRBJ2-3, with D possibly TRBD2 on 5 matching bases. The CDR3 extends over 15 amino acids. Germline V gives CDR1 LGHDT, CDR2 YNNKEL (reference sequence). The V gene lost 3 bases and the J gene lost 2 bases, with 12 bases spanning the gap. DNA of the CDR3: TGTGCCAGCAGCCACGCGACTACCTCCACAGATACGCAGTATTTT. Translated: CASSHATTSTDTQYF.